This paragraph reports one T cell receptor beta chain. Its specificity is not known. This sample was included in a study of cytomegalovirus exposure and HLA in healthy donors. Study-level findings and limits: For TCR beta chains, V- and J-gene trimming was later linked to a missense DCLRE1C variant.

The CDR3 loop spans 16 amino acids. Looked up from germline, CDR1 is SGHAT and CDR2 is FQNNGV. V was cut by 1 base and J by 2 bases, with 14 bases left in between. With 60 Vbeta and 13 Jbeta primers, the PCR was carried out. The table came from immunoSEQ multiplex PCR; TCRdb's copy has only in-frame clones and leaves some out. The table shows about 110,000 clones, with approximately 82% occurring only once. Donors had nominal health at sampling but likely had unrecorded immune exposures. The chain uses TRBV11-2 and TRBJ2-5; TRBD2 might be the D (7 bases). This TCR derives from a man aged 25 to 40 in good health and CMV-seropositive. Source material: PBMCs. In DNA, the CDR3 is TGTGCCAGCAGCTTAGTAGGGGGAGGGCCTCAAGAGACCCAGTACTTC. It yields the protein CASSLVGGGPQETQYF.